Below, one T cell receptor (beta chain) is given with its context. The antigen is unknown. This sample was taken from a study of Ad26.COV2.S vaccination and SARS-CoV-2 variants. Study information: The Ad26.COV2.S arm of the COV1001 trial was where the donor was placed.

Trimming removed 0 bases from V and 4 bases from J; junction bases left unmatched: 4. This CDR3 contains 15 residues. The V gene's germline CDR1 is MNHEY and CDR2 SMNVEV (reference sequence). TCRdb keeps only in-frame clones here, not all; method: immunoSEQ multiplex PCR. Among roughly 250,000 clones listed, 70% to 90% were seen once. The treatment is: 15 to 20 received Ad26.COV2.S at low or high dose, single or two shots; several received placebo; per-sample allocation not given. The study sampled participants on day 63 after the first vaccine or placebo injection. Recruitment in Boston yielded a donor of adult age, 18-55 years. Regarding the study as a whole: Recipients given vaccine exceeded placebo recipients in spike-specific TCR breadth. Non-spike TCR breadth showed similarity between vaccine and placebo recipients.

The receptor was derived from a person aged 18 to 59 who received the Ad26.COV2.S COVID-19 vaccine or a placebo. Sequenced material: peripheral blood, taken in a trial of Ad26.COV2.S vaccine versus placebo. The chain employs TRBV27 and TRBJ2-7, with TRBD1 matching over 9 bases. The CDR3: CASSLSGQGIYEQYV. CDR3 in DNA: TGTGCCAGCAGTTTATCGGGACAGGGTATTTACGAGCAGTACGTC.